This T cell receptor beta chain derives from a study of shared clonotypes between healthy human individuals. Study findings and constraints: Compared with memory subsets, naive subsets generally had larger estimated richness. In having few donors, the study represented limited genetic and exposure-history diversity. Clonotype sharing across a few donors was observed for roughly 5% of naive CD4 clonotypes.

A CD45RA-negative memory subset and a CD45RA+ naive subset were separated from the CD4+ cells. To note about this clone: The antigen remains undetermined. This clone may be a read error of a much larger clone one base away.

Produced via immunoSEQ multiplex PCR; TCRdb's table is partial and in-frame only. The sample yields approximately 720,000 clones, 60% to 80% seen once. There are 13 residues in the CDR3. V lost 2 bases, J lost 6 bases, and 8 bases lay in between. Germline CDR1 and CDR2: ENHRY and SYGVKD. V and J are TRBV10-3 and TRBJ1-5; D might be TRBD1 (5 bases). Sequenced input: memory CD4+ T cells sorted from blood. This sample's subset: CD45RA-negative fraction. This clonotype originated in a woman aged 25-40 years in good health. The CDR3, as DNA: TGTGCCATCAGTGAGGAGGGGACTCAGCCCCAGCATTTT. This encodes CAISEEGTQPQHF.